This T cell receptor beta chain was obtained from a study of T cell changes during pregnancy in multiple sclerosis. Profiled with immunoSEQ multiplex PCR; TCRdb holds only in-frame clones, not every one. The profile shows more than 15,000 clones, 84% of them singletons. Germline V gene sequence: CDR1 SGHRS, CDR2 YFSETQ. With 2 bases removed from V and 4 bases from J, the gap between germline ends came to 16 bases. This CDR3 has 15 residues. This chain joins TRBV5-1 and TRBJ2-7; TRBD1 is a possible D gene (6 bases). This sample comprised CD8+ T cells from peripheral blood mononuclear cells, obtained in the third trimester of pregnancy. The TCR was taken from a female donor in good health, enrolled as a control in a pregnancy study. In nucleotides, the CDR3 is TGCGCCAGCAGCTTATTTCGTACAGGGTGGTACGAGCAGTACTTC. Its translation: CASSLFRTGWYEQYF. Full variable domain (missing parts from reference TRBV5-1 and TRBJ2-7): KAGVTQTPRYLIKTRGQQVTLSCSPISGHRSVSWYQQTPGQGLQFLFEYFSETQRNKGNFPGRFSGRQFSNSRSEMNVSTLELGDSALYLCASSLFRTGWYEQYFGPGTRLTVT.